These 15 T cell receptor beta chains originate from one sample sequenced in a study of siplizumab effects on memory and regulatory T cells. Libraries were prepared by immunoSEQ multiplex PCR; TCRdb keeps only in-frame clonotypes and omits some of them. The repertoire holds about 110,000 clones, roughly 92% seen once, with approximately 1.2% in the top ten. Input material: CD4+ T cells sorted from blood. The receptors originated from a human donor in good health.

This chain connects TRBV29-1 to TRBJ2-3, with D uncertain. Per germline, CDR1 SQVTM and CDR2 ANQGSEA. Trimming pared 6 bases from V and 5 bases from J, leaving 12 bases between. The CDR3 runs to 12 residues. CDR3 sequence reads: CSVRVPGDTQYF. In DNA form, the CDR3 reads TGCAGCGTAAGGGTCCCGGGAGATACGCAGTATTTT.

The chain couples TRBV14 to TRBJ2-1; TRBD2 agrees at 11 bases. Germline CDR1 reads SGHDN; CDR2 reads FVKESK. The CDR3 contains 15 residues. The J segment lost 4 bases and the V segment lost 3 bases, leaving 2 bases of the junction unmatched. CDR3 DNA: TGTGCCAGCAGCCACATAGCGGGAGGGTACAATGAGCAGTTCTTC. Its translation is CASSHIAGGYNEQFF. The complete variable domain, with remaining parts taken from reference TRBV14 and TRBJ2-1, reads EAGVTQFPSHSVIEKGQTVTLRCDPISGHDNLYWYRRVMGKEIKFLLHFVKESKQDESGMPNNRFLAERTGGTYSTLKVQPAELEDSGVYFCASSHIAGGYNEQFFGPGTRLTVL.

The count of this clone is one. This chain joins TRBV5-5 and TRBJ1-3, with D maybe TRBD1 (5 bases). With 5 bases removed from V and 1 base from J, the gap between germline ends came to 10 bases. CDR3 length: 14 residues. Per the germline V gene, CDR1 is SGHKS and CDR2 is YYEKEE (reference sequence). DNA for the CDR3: TGTGCCAGCAGGAATAGGGGATCTGGAAACACCATATATTTT. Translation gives CASRNRGSGNTIYF.

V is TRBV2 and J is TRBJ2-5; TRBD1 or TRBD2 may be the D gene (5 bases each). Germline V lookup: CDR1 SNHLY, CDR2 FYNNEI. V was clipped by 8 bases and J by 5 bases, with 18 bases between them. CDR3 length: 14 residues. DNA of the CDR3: TGTGCCAGCGGGACGATTACATCCAAGGAGACCCAGTACTTC. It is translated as CASGTITSKETQYF. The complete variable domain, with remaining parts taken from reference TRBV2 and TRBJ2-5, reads EPEVTQTPSHQVTQMGQEVILRCVPISNHLYFYWYRQILGQKVEFLVSFYNNEISEKSEIFDDQFSVERPDGSNFTLKIRSTKLEDSAMYFCASGTITSKETQYFGPGTRLLVL.

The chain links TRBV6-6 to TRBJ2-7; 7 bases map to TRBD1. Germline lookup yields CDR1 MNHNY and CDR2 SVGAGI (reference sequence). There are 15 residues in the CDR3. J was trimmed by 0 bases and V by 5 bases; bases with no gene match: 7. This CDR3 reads CASSILAGGSYEQYF. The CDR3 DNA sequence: TGTGCCAGCAGTATCCTAGCAGGGGGCTCCTACGAGCAGTACTTC.

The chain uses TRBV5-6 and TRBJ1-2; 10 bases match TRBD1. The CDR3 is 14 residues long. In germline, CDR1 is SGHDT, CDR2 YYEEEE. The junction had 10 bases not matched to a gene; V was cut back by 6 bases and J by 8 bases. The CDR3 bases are TGTGCCAGCACCCGGACCGGGACAGGGGACGGCTACACCTTC. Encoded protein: CASTRTGTGDGYTF. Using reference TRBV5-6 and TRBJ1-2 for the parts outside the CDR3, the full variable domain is DAGVTQSPTHLIKTRGQQVTLRCSPKSGHDTVSWYQQALGQGPQFIFQYYEEEERQRGNFPDRFSGHQFPNYSSELNVNALLLGDSALYLCASTRTGTGDGYTFGSGTRLTVV.

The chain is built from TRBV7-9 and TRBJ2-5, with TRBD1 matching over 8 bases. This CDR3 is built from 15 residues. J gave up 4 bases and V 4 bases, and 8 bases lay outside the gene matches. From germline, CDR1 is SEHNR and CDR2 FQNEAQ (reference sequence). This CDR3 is CASSSGQVLRETQYF. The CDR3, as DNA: TGTGCCAGCAGCTCGGGACAGGTCCTTCGAGAGACCCAGTACTTC.

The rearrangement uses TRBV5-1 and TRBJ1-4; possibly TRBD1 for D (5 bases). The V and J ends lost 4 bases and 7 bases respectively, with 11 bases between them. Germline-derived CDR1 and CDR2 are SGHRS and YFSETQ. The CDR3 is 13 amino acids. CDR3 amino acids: CASSLRGVEKLFF. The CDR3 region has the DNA TGCGCCAGCAGCCTGAGAGGGGTTGAAAAACTGTTTTTT.

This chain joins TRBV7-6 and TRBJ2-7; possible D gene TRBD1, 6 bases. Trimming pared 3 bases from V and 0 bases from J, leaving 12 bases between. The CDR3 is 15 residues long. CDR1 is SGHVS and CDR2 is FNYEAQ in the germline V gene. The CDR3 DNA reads TGTGCCAGCAGCTTTGGTACAGGGAGCTCCTACGAGCAGTACTTC. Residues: CASSFGTGSSYEQYF.

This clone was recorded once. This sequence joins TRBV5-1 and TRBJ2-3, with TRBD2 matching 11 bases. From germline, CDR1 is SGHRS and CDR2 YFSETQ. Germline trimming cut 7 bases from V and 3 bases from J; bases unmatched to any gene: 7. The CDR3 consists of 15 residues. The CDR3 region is CASALAGEGTDTQYF. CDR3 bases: TGCGCCAGCGCACTAGCGGGAGAGGGGACAGATACGCAGTATTTT. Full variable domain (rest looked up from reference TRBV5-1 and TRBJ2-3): KAGVTQTPRYLIKTRGQQVTLSCSPISGHRSVSWYQQTPGQGLQFLFEYFSETQRNKGNFPGRFSGRQFSNSRSEMNVSTLELGDSALYLCASALAGEGTDTQYFGPGTRLTVL.

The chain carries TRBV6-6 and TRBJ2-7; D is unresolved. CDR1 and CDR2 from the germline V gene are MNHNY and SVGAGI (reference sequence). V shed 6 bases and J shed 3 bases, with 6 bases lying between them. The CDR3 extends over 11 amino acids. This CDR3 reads CASRRNYEQYF. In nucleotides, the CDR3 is TGTGCCAGCAGACGAAACTACGAGCAGTACTTC.

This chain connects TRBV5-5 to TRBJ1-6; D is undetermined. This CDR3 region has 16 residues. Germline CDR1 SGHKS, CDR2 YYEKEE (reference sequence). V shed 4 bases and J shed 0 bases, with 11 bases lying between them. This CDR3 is CASSPRDSSYNSPLHF. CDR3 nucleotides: TGTGCCAGCAGCCCTCGGGATAGCTCCTATAATTCACCCCTCCACTTT.

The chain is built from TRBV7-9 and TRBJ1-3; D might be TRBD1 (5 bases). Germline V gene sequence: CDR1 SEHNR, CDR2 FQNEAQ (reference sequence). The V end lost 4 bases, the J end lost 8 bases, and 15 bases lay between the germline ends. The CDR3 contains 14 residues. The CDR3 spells CASSSWGGGDTIYF. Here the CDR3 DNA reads TGTGCCAGCAGCTCATGGGGCGGTGGGGACACCATATATTTT.

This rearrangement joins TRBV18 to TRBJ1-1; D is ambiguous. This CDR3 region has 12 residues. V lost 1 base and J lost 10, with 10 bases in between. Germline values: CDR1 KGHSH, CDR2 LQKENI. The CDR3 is CASSPRLSGAFF. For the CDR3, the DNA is TGTGCCAGCTCACCACGTTTGTCTGGAGCTTTCTTT.

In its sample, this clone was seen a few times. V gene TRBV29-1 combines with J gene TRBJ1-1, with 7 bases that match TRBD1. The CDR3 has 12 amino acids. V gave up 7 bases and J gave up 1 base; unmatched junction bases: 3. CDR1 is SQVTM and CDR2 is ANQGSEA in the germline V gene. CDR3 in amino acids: CSGGQKNTEAFF. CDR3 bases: TGCAGCGGGGGACAGAAGAACACTGAAGCTTTCTTT. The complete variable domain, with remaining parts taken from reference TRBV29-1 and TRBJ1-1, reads SAVISQKPSRDICQRGTSLTIQCQVDSQVTMMFWYRQQPGQSLTLIATANQGSEATYESGFVIDKFPISRPNLTFSTLTVSNMSPEDSSIYLCSGGQKNTEAFFGQGTRLTVV.